The next 29 T cell receptor beta chains were all read from a single sample in a study of T cell responses to AZD1222 COVID-19 vaccine. The table came from immunoSEQ multiplex PCR; TCRdb's copy has only in-frame clones and leaves some out. The repertoire holds 110,000 or so clones, with approximately 90% as singletons. The sample consisted of peripheral blood, taken 28 days after the second dose of the MenACWY control vaccine. These receptors came from an adult who received the MenACWY meningococcal vaccine as a control.

As DNA, the CDR3 is TGTGCCAGCAGTCGGACGGACCTACGGGGCAATCAGCCCCAGCATTTT. Amino acids: CASSRTDLRGNQPQHF. This chain uses TRBV28 with TRBJ1-5; D is ambiguous. CDR3 length: 16 amino acids. CDR1 is MDHEN and CDR2 is SYDVKM in the germline V gene. V lost 5 bases, J lost 2 bases, and 16 bases lay in between.

This sequence joins TRBV11-1 and TRBJ1-1; possible D gene TRBD1, 5 bases. The CDR3 length is 13 residues. Germline values: CDR1 SGHAT, CDR2 FQDESV (reference sequence). V gave up 1 base and J gave up 5 bases, with 8 bases separating them. The CDR3 region has the DNA TGTGCCAGCAGCTTAGGCAGGGAGACTGAAGCTTTCTTT. Amino acid sequence: CASSLGRETEAFF. The full variable domain, its missing parts supplied by reference TRBV11-1 and TRBJ1-1, is EAEVAQSPRYKITEKSQAVAFWCDPISGHATLYWYRQILGQGPELLVQFQDESVVDDSQLPKDRFSAERLKGVDSTLKIQPAELGDSAMYLCASSLGRETEAFFGQGTRLTVV.

The genes are TRBV2 and TRBJ2-1, with D tentatively TRBD1 (6 bases). CDR1 and CDR2 from the germline V gene are SNHLY and FYNNEI. This CDR3 is 18 amino acids long. The V and J ends lost 2 bases and 4 bases respectively, with 21 bases between them. The CDR3 spells CASSELGAARSLYNEQFF. CDR3 DNA: TGTGCCAGCAGTGAACTGGGGGCGGCCCGATCCCTATACAATGAGCAGTTCTTC.

J is TRBJ2-7 and V is TRBV7-8; D is undetermined. Germline CDR1 reads SGHVS; CDR2 reads FQNEAQ. The germline V and J ends were trimmed by 2 bases and 4 bases, with 15 bases remaining between them. The CDR3 extends over 15 amino acids. The DNA for the CDR3 is TGTGCCAGCAGCTTAAGGGATTCCCCTTTTTACGAGCAGTACTTC. Its protein is CASSLRDSPFYEQYF.

This rearrangement joins TRBV23-1 to TRBJ2-3, with D perhaps matching TRBD2 (6 bases). TRBV23-1 is annotated as an ORF whose role is uncertain. With 4 bases removed from V and 4 bases from J, the gap between germline ends came to 12 bases. The CDR3 has 14 amino acids. CDR3 residues: CASSLGPGADTQYF. In DNA, the CDR3 is TGCGCCAGCAGTCTCGGTCCGGGAGCAGATACGCAGTATTTT.

The chain joins TRBV6-1 to TRBJ1-5; D is undetermined. This CDR3 is 14 amino acids long. CDR1 and CDR2 from the germline V gene are MNHNS and SASEGT. The V end was cut by 3 bases, the J end by 0 bases, with 6 bases between. The chain's CDR3 is CASSERGSNQPQHF. The CDR3 coding sequence is TGTGCCAGCAGTGAGAGAGGTAGCAATCAGCCCCAGCATTTT.

The chain links TRBV18 to TRBJ2-3, with D unresolved. CDR3 length: 14 amino acids. The V end lost 3 bases, the J end lost 2 bases, and 9 bases lay between the germline ends. Germline CDR1 is KGHSH and CDR2 is LQKENI. As DNA, the CDR3 is TGTGCCAGCTCACCCAGTTCCCACACAGATACGCAGTATTTT. It encodes CASSPSSHTDTQYF.

This clone showed up just once. The CDR3 region has the DNA TGTGCCACCGACAGGGGGCGACCCACAGATACGCAGTATTTT. It yields the protein CATDRGRPTDTQYF. The genes are TRBV15 and TRBJ2-3, with 10 bases fitting TRBD1. The germline CDR1 and CDR2 sequences are LNHNV and YYDKDF (reference sequence). The trim removed 8 bases at V and 2 bases at J, leaving 4 bases unmatched. The CDR3 contains 14 residues.

This clone showed up just once. This chain joins TRBV2 and TRBJ2-2, with 11 bases fitting TRBD2. The germline V gene has CDR1 SNHLY and CDR2 FYNNEI. Trimming removed 6 bases from V and 6 bases from J; junction bases left unmatched: 3. The CDR3 is 14 residues long. The CDR3 region has the DNA TGTGCCAGCAGGGGACTAGCGGCCCCCGGGGAGCTGTTTTTT. Translated, it gives CASRGLAAPGELFF.

CDR3 region: CASSPRAGGGLAGQETQYF. In nucleotides, the CDR3 is TGTGCCAGCTCACCACGGGCAGGGGGCGGACTAGCGGGACAAGAGACCCAGTACTTC. The chain combines TRBV18 with TRBJ2-5; 12 nucleotides match TRBD2. The V and J ends lost 1 base and 2 bases, in that order; junction bases with no gene match: 11. The CDR3 totals 19 residues. Germline CDR1 is KGHSH and CDR2 is LQKENI.

This clone was recorded once. The chain carries TRBV4-1 and TRBJ1-3; possible D gene TRBD1, 6 bases. CDR1 MGHRA and CDR2 YSYEKL come from the germline V gene. The ends were cut back, 0 bases at V and 4 bases at J, with 16 bases in the middle. The CDR3 length is 17 residues. This CDR3 is CASSQDEGELFGNTIYF. CDR3 nucleotide sequence: TGCGCCAGCAGCCAAGATGAGGGGGAACTATTCGGAAACACCATATATTTT.

There are many counts of this clone. The V and J genes are TRBV18 and TRBJ2-5; TRBD2 is a possible D gene (5 bases). CDR1 is KGHSH and CDR2 is LQKENI in the germline V gene. Deletions cut 2 bases from V and 1 base from J, with 8 bases between. This CDR3 comprises 14 residues. The CDR3 region is CASSPGGSQETQYF. The CDR3 DNA reads TGTGCCAGCTCACCAGGAGGAAGCCAAGAGACCCAGTACTTC. Together with reference TRBV18 and TRBJ2-5, the CDR3 gives the full variable domain: NAGVMQNPRHLVRRRGQEARLRCSPMKGHSHVYWYRQLPEEGLKFMVYLQKENIIDESGMPKERFSAEFPKEGPSILRIQQVVRGDSAAYFCASSPGGSQETQYFGPGTRLLVL.

The chain recombines TRBV28 with TRBJ1-5; D perhaps matches TRBD1 (6 bases). V dropped 5 bases and J dropped 4 bases, with 12 bases sitting between them. CDR3 length equals 14 residues. CDR1 is MDHEN, CDR2 SYDVKM, per germline. CDR3 sequence (DNA): TGTGCCAGCAGTCGGGACATCCTAAATCAGCCCCAGCATTTT. Amino acids: CASSRDILNQPQHF.

V and J are TRBV10-3 and TRBJ1-1; a possible D gene is TRBD1 (6 bases). The germline V gene has CDR1 ENHRY and CDR2 SYGVKD. Trimming took 6 bases from V and 1 from J, leaving 9 bases between them. The CDR3 totals 13 residues. CDR3 DNA: TGTGCCATCAGAGGACAGCGGAACACTGAAGCTTTCTTT. Translated, it gives CAIRGQRNTEAFF.

The genes are TRBV27 and TRBJ1-5; D gene uncertain. With 6 bases removed from V and 3 bases from J, the gap between germline ends came to 9 bases. The CDR3 covers 13 residues. Looked up from germline, CDR1 is MNHEY and CDR2 is SMNVEV (reference sequence). The CDR3 DNA reads TGTGCCAGCAGAAGGACTGTCAATCAGCCCCAGCATTTT. The encoded protein is CASRRTVNQPQHF.

The rearrangement links TRBV7-8 to TRBJ1-5; no clear D gene. Germline V gives CDR1 SGHVS, CDR2 FQNEAQ. The V gene lost 4 bases and the J gene lost 1 base, with 14 bases spanning the gap. The CDR3 extends over 16 amino acids. The CDR3 region is CASSSGWQLSNQPQHF. For the CDR3, the DNA is TGTGCCAGCAGCTCGGGGTGGCAGTTAAGCAATCAGCCCCAGCATTTT.

The V call is TRBV29-1, the J call TRBJ1-1; D remains ambiguous. The length of the CDR3 is 12 residues. CDR1 is SQVTM and CDR2 is ANQGSEA in the germline V gene. The V end was cut by 7 bases, the J end by 5 bases, with 14 bases between. CDR3 loop: CSATRGRTEAFF. CDR3 DNA sequence: TGCAGCGCTACGCGAGGTAGGACTGAAGCTTTCTTT.

CDR3 bases: TGCGCCAGCAGCTTGGATTCGAAGGTTTCTGGTTCACCCCTCCACTTT. As protein: CASSLDSKVSGSPLHF. The rearrangement joins TRBV5-1 to TRBJ1-6; no clear D. Trimming left V 0 bases short and J 9 bases short, with 16 bases between. Germline CDR1 and CDR2: SGHRS and YFSETQ. The CDR3 extends over 16 amino acids.

This chain uses TRBV14 with TRBJ2-3, with TRBD1 matching 7 bases. The CDR3 is 10 amino acids. The V and J ends lost 8 bases and 9 bases, in that order; junction bases with no gene match: 2. Germline CDR1 reads SGHDN; CDR2 reads FVKESK. The CDR3 loop reads CASAGGTQYF. For the CDR3, the DNA is TGTGCCAGCGCAGGGGGAACGCAGTATTTT.

The chain links TRBV9 to TRBJ2-1, with 10 bases lining up with TRBD2. This CDR3 contains 17 residues. Germline V gene lookup returns CDR1 SGDLS and CDR2 YYNGEE. V gave up 0 bases and J gave up 7 bases; unmatched junction bases: 10. The CDR3 DNA sequence: TGTGCCAGCAGCGTAGTCAATCTAGCGGGAGTGGCGAATGAGCAGTTCTTC. It specifies CASSVVNLAGVANEQFF.

The chain uses TRBV27 and TRBJ2-7, with TRBD1 as a possible D gene (6 bases). V lost 0 bases and J lost 2, with 11 bases in between. CDR3 length: 15 residues. Per germline, CDR1 MNHEY and CDR2 SMNVEV (reference sequence). Here the CDR3 DNA reads TGTGCCAGCAGTTTATCGCTCAGGGGTACCTACGAGCAGTACTTC. Translating it yields CASSLSLRGTYEQYF.

The J gene is TRBJ2-6, the V gene TRBV18, with D uncertain. CDR3 size: 15 residues. In germline, CDR1 is KGHSH, CDR2 LQKENI. Trimming left V 1 base short and J 1 base short, with 5 bases between. Here the CDR3 DNA reads TGTGCCAGCTCACCACGTACGTCTGGGGCCAACGTCCTGACTTTC. Its translation is CASSPRTSGANVLTF.

V and J are TRBV6-4 and TRBJ2-6, with D unclear. The germline CDR1 and CDR2 sequences are MRHNA and SNTAGT. The CDR3 has 20 amino acids. Trimming cost V 1 base and J 2 bases, with 21 bases left between them. CDR3 amino acids: CASSDWYGNVKTPGANVLTF. As DNA, the CDR3 is TGTGCCAGCAGTGACTGGTATGGGAATGTCAAAACGCCTGGGGCCAACGTCCTGACTTTC.

V is TRBV7-6 and J is TRBJ2-3; D tentatively reads TRBD1 or TRBD2 (7 bases each). Germline V gives CDR1 SGHVS, CDR2 FNYEAQ. CDR3 length equals 15 residues. V dropped 5 bases and J dropped 7 bases, with 19 bases sitting between them. CDR3 nucleotides: TGTGCCAGCAGCGGGCGGGGGACAGCCGCCAATACGCAGTATTTT. As protein: CASSGRGTAANTQYF.

This chain joins TRBV5-4 and TRBJ1-4; D not resolved. The germline CDR1 and CDR2 sequences are SGHNT and YYREEE (reference sequence). This CDR3 is 14 amino acids long. The ends were cut back, 3 bases at V and 3 bases at J, with 9 bases in the middle. The CDR3: CASSSPGSNEKLFF. The CDR3 nucleotides read TGTGCCAGCAGCTCTCCCGGTTCTAATGAAAAACTGTTTTTT.

The chain links TRBV29-1 to TRBJ1-5; D is unresolved. V gave up 0 bases and J gave up 5 bases, with 8 bases separating them. The CDR3 consists of 13 residues. The V gene's germline CDR1 is SQVTM and CDR2 ANQGSEA. DNA for the CDR3: TGCAGCGTTGAAGATCCCCCGGATCAGCCCCAGCATTTT. Encoded protein: CSVEDPPDQPQHF.

This sequence joins TRBV6-5 and TRBJ2-7, with TRBD2 identical over 11 bases. The CDR3 consists of 15 residues. Unmatched junction bases numbered 7, after V lost 6 bases and J lost 3 bases. CDR1 and CDR2 (germline): MNHEY, SVGAGI. The CDR3 bases are TGTGCCAGCAGCTATTCTAGCGGGAGGCTCTACGAGCAGTACTTC. This translates into CASSYSSGRLYEQYF.

This clone was recorded only once. This chain links TRBV6-5 with TRBJ1-4; D is uncertain. Trimming shortened V by 0 bases and J by 9 bases, and 8 bases separated the two germline ends. The CDR3 has 13 residues. Germline V gives CDR1 MNHEY, CDR2 SVGAGI. This CDR3 is CASSYSPSQKLFF. As DNA, the CDR3 is TGTGCCAGCAGTTACTCTCCCTCCCAAAAACTGTTTTTT.

The chain carries TRBV28 and TRBJ1-2; possibly TRBD1 for D (5 bases). Deletions cut 5 bases from V and 4 bases from J, with 11 bases between. There are 13 residues in the CDR3. Per the germline V gene, CDR1 is MDHEN and CDR2 is SYDVKM. CDR3 sequence (DNA): TGTGCCAGCAGTGCTACAGGCTCCTATGGCTACACCTTC. It encodes CASSATGSYGYTF.